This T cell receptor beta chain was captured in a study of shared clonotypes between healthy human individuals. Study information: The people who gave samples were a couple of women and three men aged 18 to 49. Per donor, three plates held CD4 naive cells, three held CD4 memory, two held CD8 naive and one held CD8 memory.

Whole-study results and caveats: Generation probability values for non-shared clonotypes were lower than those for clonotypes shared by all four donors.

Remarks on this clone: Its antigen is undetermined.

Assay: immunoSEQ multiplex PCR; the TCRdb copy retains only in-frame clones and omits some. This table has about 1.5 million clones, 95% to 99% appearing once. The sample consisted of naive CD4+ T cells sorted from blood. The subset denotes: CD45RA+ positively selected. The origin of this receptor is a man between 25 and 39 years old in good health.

CDR3 amino acids: CASSETYEQFF. The CDR3 DNA reads as TGTGCCAGCAGTGAAACGTATGAGCAGTTCTTC. The chain is built from TRBV6-5 and TRBJ2-1; D gene unclear. Germline lookup yields CDR1 MNHEY and CDR2 SVGAGI. The CDR3 has 11 residues. Trimming shortened V by 5 bases and J by 8 bases, and 7 bases separated the two germline ends.